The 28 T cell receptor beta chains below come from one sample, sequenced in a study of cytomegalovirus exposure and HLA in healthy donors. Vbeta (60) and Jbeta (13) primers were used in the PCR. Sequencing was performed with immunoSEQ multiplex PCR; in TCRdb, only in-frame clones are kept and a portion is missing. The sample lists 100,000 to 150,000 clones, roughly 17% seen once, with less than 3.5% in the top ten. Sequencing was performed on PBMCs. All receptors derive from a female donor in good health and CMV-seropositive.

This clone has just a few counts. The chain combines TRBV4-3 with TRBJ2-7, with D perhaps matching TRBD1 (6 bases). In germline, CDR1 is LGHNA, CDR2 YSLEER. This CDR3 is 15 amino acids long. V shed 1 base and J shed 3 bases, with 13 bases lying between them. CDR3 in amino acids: CASSQGSGADYEQYF. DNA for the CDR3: TGCGCCAGCAGCCAAGGGTCAGGGGCCGACTACGAGCAGTACTTC.

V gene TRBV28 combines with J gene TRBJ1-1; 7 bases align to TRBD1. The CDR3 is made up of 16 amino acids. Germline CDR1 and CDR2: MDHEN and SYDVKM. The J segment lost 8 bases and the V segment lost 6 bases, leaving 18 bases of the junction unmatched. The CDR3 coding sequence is TGTGCCAGCAGGTCTAGACCCTCTATACAGGGGATGGAAGCTTTCTTT. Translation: CASRSRPSIQGMEAFF.

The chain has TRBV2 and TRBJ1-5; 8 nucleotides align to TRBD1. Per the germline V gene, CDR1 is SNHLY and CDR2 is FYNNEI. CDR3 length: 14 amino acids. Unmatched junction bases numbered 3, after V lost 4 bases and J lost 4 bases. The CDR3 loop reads CASSADRVNQPQHF. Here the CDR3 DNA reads TGTGCCAGCAGTGCGGACAGGGTTAATCAGCCCCAGCATTTT.

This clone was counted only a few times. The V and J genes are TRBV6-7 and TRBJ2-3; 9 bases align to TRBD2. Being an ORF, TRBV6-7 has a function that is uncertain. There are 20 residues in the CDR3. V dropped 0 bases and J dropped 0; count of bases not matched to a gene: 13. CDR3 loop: CASSYSNEASGVLSTDTQYF. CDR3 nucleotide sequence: TGTGCCAGCAGTTACTCGAATGAAGCTAGCGGGGTACTTAGCACAGATACGCAGTATTTT.

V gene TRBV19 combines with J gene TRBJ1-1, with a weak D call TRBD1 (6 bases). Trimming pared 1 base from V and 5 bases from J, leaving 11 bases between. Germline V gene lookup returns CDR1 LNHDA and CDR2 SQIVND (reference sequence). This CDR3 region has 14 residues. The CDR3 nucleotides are TGTGCCAGTAGTATAGTAGGGGGTCGGACTGAAGCTTTCTTT. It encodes CASSIVGGRTEAFF.

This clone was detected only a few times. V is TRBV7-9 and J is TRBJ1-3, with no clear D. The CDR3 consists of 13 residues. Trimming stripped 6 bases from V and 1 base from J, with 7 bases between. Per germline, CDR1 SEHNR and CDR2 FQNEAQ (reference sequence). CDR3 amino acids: CASRLTSGNTIYF. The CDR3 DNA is TGTGCCAGCAGACTGACTTCTGGAAACACCATATATTTT.

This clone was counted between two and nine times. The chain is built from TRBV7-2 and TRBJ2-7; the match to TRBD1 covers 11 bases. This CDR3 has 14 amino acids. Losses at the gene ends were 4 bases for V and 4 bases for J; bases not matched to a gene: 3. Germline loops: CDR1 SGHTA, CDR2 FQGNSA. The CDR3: CASSYRDRGYEQYF. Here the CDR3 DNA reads TGTGCCAGCAGCTACCGGGACAGGGGGTACGAGCAGTACTTC.

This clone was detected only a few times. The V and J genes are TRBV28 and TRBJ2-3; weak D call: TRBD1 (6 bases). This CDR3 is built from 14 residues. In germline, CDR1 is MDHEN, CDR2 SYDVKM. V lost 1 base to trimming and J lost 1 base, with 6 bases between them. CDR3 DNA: TGTGCCAGCAGTTTATACAGGGGCACAGATACGCAGTATTTT. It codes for CASSLYRGTDTQYF. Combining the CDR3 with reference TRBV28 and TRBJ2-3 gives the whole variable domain DVKVTQSSRYLVKRTGEKVFLECVQDMDHENMFWYRQDPGLGLRLIYFSYDVKMKEKGDIPEGYSVSREKKERFSLILESASTNQTSMYLCASSLYRGTDTQYFGPGTRLTVL.

The CDR3 DNA follows: TGCGCCAGCAGCCAATTAGCGGAATCTAGCACAGATACGCAGTATTTT. This sequence encodes CASSQLAESSTDTQYF. The chain uses TRBV4-3 and TRBJ2-3, with D possibly being TRBD2 (6 bases). Deletions cut 2 bases from V and 0 bases from J, with 12 bases between. The CDR3 is made up of 16 amino acids. In germline, CDR1 is LGHNA, CDR2 YSLEER.

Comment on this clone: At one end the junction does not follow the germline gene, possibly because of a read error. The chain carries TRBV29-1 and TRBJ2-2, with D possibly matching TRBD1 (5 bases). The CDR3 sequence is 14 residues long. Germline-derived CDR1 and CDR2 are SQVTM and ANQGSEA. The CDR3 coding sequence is TGCAGCGTGGAAGGGGTACGGGACACCGGGGAGCTGTTTTTT. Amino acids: CSVEGVRDTGELFF.

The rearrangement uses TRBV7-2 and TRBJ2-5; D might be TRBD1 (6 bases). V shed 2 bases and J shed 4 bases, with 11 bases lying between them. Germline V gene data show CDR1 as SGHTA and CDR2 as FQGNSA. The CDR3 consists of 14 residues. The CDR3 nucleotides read TGTGCCAGCAGCTTATCTCGCAGGGGAGAGACCCAGTACTTC. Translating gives CASSLSRRGETQYF.

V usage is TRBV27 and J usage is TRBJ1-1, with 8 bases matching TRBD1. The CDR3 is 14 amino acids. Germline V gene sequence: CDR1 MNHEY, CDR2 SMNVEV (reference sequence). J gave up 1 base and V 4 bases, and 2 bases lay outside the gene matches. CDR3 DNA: TGTGCCAGCAGTTACAGGGGGTCGAACACTGAAGCTTTCTTT. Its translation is CASSYRGSNTEAFF.

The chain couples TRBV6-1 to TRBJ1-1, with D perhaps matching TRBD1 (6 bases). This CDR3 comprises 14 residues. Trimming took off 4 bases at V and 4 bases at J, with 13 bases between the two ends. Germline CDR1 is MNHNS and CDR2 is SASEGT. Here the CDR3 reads CASSAEGGVTEAFF. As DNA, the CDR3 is TGTGCCAGCAGTGCAGAAGGGGGGGTCACTGAAGCTTTCTTT.

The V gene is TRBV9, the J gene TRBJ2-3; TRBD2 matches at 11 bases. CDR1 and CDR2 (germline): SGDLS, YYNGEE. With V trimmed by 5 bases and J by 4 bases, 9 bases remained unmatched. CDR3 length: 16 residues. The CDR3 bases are TGTGCCAGCAGTTTTAGCGGGAGGGCTAGGGCAGATACGCAGTATTTT. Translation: CASSFSGRARADTQYF.

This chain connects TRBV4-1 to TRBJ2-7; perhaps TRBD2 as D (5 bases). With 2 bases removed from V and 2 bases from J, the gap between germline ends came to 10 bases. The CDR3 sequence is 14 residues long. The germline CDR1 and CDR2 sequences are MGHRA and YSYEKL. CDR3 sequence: CASSQRSGPYEQYF. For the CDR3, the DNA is TGCGCCAGCAGCCAACGGAGCGGTCCCTACGAGCAGTACTTC.

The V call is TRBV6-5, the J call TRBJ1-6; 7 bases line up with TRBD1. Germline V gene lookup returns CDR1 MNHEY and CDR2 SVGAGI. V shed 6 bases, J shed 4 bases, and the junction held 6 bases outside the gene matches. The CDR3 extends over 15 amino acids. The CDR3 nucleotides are TGTGCCAGCAGCACCACAGGGGATTATAATTCACCCCTCCACTTT. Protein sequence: CASSTTGDYNSPLHF.

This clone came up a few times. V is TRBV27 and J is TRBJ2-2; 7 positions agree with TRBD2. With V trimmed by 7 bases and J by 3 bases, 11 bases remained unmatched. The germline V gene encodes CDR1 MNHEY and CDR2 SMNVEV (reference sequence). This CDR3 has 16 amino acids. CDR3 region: CASNPHGGRDTGELFF. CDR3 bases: TGTGCCAGCAACCCTCATGGGGGGAGGGACACCGGGGAGCTGTTTTTT.

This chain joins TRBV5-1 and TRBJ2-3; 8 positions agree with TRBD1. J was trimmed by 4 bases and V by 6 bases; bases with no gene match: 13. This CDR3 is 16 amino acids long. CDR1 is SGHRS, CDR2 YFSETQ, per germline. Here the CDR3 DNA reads TGCGCCAGCACCCGTCTCTACAGGGGGTCTCCAGATACGCAGTATTTT. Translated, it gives CASTRLYRGSPDTQYF.

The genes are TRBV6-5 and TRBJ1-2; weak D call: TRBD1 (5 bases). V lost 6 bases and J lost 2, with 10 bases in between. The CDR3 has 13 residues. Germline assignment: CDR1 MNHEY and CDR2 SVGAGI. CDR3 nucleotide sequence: TGTGCCAGCAGAAAGGGACTCAACTATGGCTACACCTTC. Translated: CASRKGLNYGYTF.

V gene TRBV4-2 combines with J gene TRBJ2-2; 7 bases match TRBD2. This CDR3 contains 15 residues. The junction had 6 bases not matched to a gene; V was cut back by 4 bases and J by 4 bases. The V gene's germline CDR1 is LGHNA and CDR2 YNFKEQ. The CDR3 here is CASSRGPGGTGELFF. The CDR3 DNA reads TGTGCCAGCAGCCGAGGGCCGGGGGGCACCGGGGAGCTGTTTTTT.

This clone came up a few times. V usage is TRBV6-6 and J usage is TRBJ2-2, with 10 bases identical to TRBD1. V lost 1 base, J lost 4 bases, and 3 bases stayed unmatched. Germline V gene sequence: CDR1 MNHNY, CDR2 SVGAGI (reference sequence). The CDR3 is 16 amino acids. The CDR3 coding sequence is TGTGCCAGCAGTTACTTTCGGACAGGGGGCACCGGGGAGCTGTTTTTT. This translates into CASSYFRTGGTGELFF.

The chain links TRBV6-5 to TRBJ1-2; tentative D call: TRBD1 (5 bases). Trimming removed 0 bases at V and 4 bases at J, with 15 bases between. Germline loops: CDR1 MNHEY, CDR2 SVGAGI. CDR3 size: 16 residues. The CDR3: CASSYSRGSGPYGYTF. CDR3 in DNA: TGTGCCAGCAGTTACTCTAGGGGATCTGGGCCCTATGGCTACACCTTC.

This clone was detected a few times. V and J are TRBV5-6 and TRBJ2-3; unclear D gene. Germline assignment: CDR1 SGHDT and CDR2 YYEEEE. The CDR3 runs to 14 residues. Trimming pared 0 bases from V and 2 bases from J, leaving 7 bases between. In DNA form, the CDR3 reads TGTGCCAGCAGCTTGGATCGCGCCACAGATACGCAGTATTTT. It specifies CASSLDRATDTQYF. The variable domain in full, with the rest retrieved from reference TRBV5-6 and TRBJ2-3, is DAGVTQSPTHLIKTRGQQVTLRCSPKSGHDTVSWYQQALGQGPQFIFQYYEEEERQRGNFPDRFSGHQFPNYSSELNVNALLLGDSALYLCASSLDRATDTQYFGPGTRLTVL.

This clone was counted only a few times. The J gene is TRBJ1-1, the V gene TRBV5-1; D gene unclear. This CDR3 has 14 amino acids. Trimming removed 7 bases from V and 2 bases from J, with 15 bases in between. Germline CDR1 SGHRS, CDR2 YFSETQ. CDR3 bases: TGCGCCAGCGAAAGCTCTGGGAGCAACACTGAAGCTTTCTTT. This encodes CASESSGSNTEAFF.

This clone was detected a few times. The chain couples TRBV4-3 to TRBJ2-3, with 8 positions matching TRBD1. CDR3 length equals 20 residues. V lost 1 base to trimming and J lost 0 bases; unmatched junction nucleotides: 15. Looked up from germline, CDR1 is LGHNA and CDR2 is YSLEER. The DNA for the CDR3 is TGCGCCAGCAGCCAAGGGACAGGGAGAATTTCCCCTTATAGCACAGATACGCAGTATTTT. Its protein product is CASSQGTGRISPYSTDTQYF.

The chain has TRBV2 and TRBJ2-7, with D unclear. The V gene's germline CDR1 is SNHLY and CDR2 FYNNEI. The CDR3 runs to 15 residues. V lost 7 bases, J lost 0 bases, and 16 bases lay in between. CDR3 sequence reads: CASIQSRYSSYEQYF. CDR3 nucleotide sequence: TGTGCCAGCATCCAAAGCCGGTACAGCTCCTACGAGCAGTACTTC.

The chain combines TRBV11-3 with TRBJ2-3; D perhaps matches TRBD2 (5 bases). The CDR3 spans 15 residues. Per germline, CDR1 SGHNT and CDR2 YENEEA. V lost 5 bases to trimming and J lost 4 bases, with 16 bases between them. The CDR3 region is CASSPWAGRPDTQYF. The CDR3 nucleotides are TGTGCCAGCAGCCCCTGGGCGGGCCGACCAGATACGCAGTATTTT. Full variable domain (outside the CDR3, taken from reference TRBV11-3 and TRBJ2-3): EAGVVQSPRYKIIEKKQPVAFWCNPISGHNTLYWYLQNLGQGPELLIRYENEEAVDDSQLPKDRFSAERLKGVDSTLKIQPAELGDSAVYLCASSPWAGRPDTQYFGPGTRLTVL.

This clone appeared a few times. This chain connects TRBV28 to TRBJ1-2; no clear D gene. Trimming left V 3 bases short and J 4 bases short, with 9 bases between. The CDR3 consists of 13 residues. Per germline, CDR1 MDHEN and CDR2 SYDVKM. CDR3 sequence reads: CASSFLVAYGYTF. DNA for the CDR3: TGTGCCAGCAGTTTCCTCGTGGCCTATGGCTACACCTTC.